This T cell receptor beta chain is from a study of Graves' ophthalmopathy and Graves' hyperthyroidism. Study-wide results and limits: Sensitivity reached over 85% and specificity roughly 82% for a 13-signature model separating ophthalmopathy from stable hyperthyroidism. Detected in blood as well were most expanded thyroid clonotypes with frequency above 0.001. The model's prediction of ophthalmopathy progression had roughly 68% sensitivity and roughly 77% specificity.

Exclusion applied to patients with other autoimmune diseases, uncontrolled infections, pregnancy or lactation. CDR3 length equals 14 residues. Trimming stripped 0 bases from V and 0 bases from J, with 4 bases between. Germline lookup yields CDR1 LGHNA and CDR2 YNFKEQ. This clonotype was observed a few times. Antigen specificity is unknown. Investigators amplified TCR beta CDR3 regions from RNA transcripts. HTBI primers were used in a first-round RT-PCR, which preceded a second-round multiplex PCR. TCRdb ran MiXCR on the multiplex PCR reads and lists one entry per CDR3 protein. This table holds almost 40,000 distinct CDR3 sequences, roughly 52% found once.

This TCR came from an adult woman with stable Graves' hyperthyroidism. The sample consisted of peripheral blood. The rearrangement joins TRBV4-2 to TRBJ2-3; D is undetermined. The CDR3 sequence is CASSQEKSTDTQYF. For the CDR3, the DNA is TGTGCCAGCAGCCAAGAAAAAAGCACAGATACGCAGTATTTT.